This entry lists 20 T cell receptor beta chains sequenced from one sample in a study of cytomegalovirus exposure and HLA in healthy donors. With 60 Vbeta and 13 Jbeta primers, the PCR was carried out. The method was immunoSEQ multiplex PCR; TCRdb's version includes in-frame clones alone and lacks a portion of them. The sample has approximately 150,000 clones; 85% are singletons. The sample consisted of PBMCs. The receptors come from a man younger than 45 in good health and CMV-seropositive.

The rearrangement uses TRBV18 and TRBJ1-1, with D tentatively TRBD1 (6 bases). The CDR3 length is 14 residues. V lost 6 bases to trimming and J lost 5 bases, with 16 bases between them. Germline V gives CDR1 KGHSH, CDR2 LQKENI. CDR3 residues: CASSLTGMATEAFF. CDR3 coding DNA: TGTGCCAGCTCCCTTACAGGGATGGCGACTGAAGCTTTCTTT.

V is TRBV6-1 and J is TRBJ2-1; D ambiguous. Deletions cut 11 bases from V and 2 bases from J, with 7 bases between. The CDR3 consists of 11 residues. From germline, CDR1 is MNHNS and CDR2 SASEGT. CDR3 residues: CALFTYNEQFF. The DNA of the CDR3 is TGTGCCCTATTCACCTACAATGAGCAGTTCTTC.

CDR3 in amino acids: CASSLQGSVTEAFF. The CDR3 DNA reads TGTGCCAGCAGTTTACAGGGGTCGGTCACTGAAGCTTTCTTT. This rearrangement joins TRBV27 to TRBJ1-1; a weak D match, TRBD1 (6 bases). Germline-derived CDR1 and CDR2 are MNHEY and SMNVEV (reference sequence). This CDR3 is 14 amino acids long. The germline V and J ends were trimmed by 2 bases and 4 bases, with 11 bases remaining between them.

Worth noting for this clone: The junction shows a germline mismatch at one end, possibly a read error. This sequence joins TRBV7-9 and TRBJ2-1, with D perhaps matching TRBD2 (6 bases). Germline CDR1 reads SEHNR; CDR2 reads FQNEAQ (reference sequence). CDR3 length equals 17 residues. Here the CDR3 reads CSSSLALTRDPYNEQFF. CDR3 nucleotide sequence: TGTTCCAGCAGCTTAGCTTTGACGCGGGATCCTTACAATGAGCAGTTCTTC.

This chain links TRBV4-2 with TRBJ1-2, with a possible D match to TRBD1 (6 bases). Germline CDR1 is LGHNA and CDR2 is YNFKEQ. V was shortened by 2 bases and J by 0 bases, with 13 bases between the two germline ends. This CDR3 spans 16 amino acids. CDR3 in DNA: TGTGCCAGCAGCCAAATCCAACAGGGAGCTAACTATGGCTACACCTTC. Translation gives CASSQIQQGANYGYTF.

In this sample, this clone turned up once. This chain links TRBV18 with TRBJ2-6; 10 positions match TRBD1. CDR3 size: 18 residues. The V gene end was trimmed by 3 bases and the J gene end by 1 base; junction bases not matched to a gene: 6. Per germline, CDR1 KGHSH and CDR2 LQKENI. The CDR3 nucleotides read TGTGCCAGCTCACCGGGGGACAGGGGAGTTTCTGGGGCCAACGTCCTGACTTTC. Amino acids: CASSPGDRGVSGANVLTF. The full variable domain, in which reference TRBV18 and TRBJ2-6 provide the parts outside the CDR3, is NAGVMQNPRHLVRRRGQEARLRCSPMKGHSHVYWYRQLPEEGLKFMVYLQKENIIDESGMPKERFSAEFPKEGPSILRIQQVVRGDSAAYFCASSPGDRGVSGANVLTFGAGSRLTVL.

This clone was seen a handful of times. The rearrangement uses TRBV29-1 and TRBJ2-1, with 8 positions matching TRBD1. The germline gives CDR1 SQVTM, CDR2 ANQGSEA. J was trimmed by 9 bases and V by 3 bases; bases with no gene match: 13. The CDR3 is made up of 15 amino acids. CDR3 loop: CSVETLRQGRGEQFF. The CDR3 DNA sequence: TGCAGCGTTGAGACCTTACGACAGGGGCGTGGTGAGCAGTTCTTC.

This chain joins TRBV7-2 and TRBJ2-5; 7 bases agree with TRBD1. The J call may not be correct, given that the DNA end is closer to TRBJ2-7. Germline CDR1 and CDR2: SGHTA and FQGNSA. There are 13 residues in the CDR3. The CDR3: CASSRDRAYEQYF. The CDR3 bases are TGTGCCAGCAGCCGGGACAGAGCTTACGAGCAGTACTTC.

The chain employs TRBV7-9 and TRBJ2-1, with 12 bases identical to TRBD2. The ends lost 6 bases at V and 12 bases at J; junction bases unmatched: 9. Germline-derived CDR1 and CDR2 are SEHNR and FQNEAQ (reference sequence). There are 14 residues in the CDR3. CDR3 sequence reads: CASSSRTSGMAQFF. The CDR3, as DNA: TGTGCCAGCAGTTCGAGGACTAGCGGGATGGCGCAGTTCTTC.

This rearrangement joins TRBV25-1 to TRBJ2-7, with D possibly being TRBD2 (6 bases). Looked up from germline, CDR1 is MGHDK and CDR2 is SYGVNS. The CDR3 loop spans 14 amino acids. The germline V and J ends were trimmed by 3 bases and 2 bases, with 11 bases remaining between them. This CDR3 is CASSEAGSTYEQYF. DNA of the CDR3: TGTGCCAGCAGTGAGGCCGGGAGCACCTACGAGCAGTACTTC.

The chain links TRBV29-1 to TRBJ2-7, with 8 bases fitting TRBD1. Trimming removed 7 bases from V and 6 bases from J; junction bases left unmatched: 5. Germline CDR1 and CDR2: SQVTM and ANQGSEA. There are 11 residues in the CDR3. The CDR3 DNA reads TGCAGCGGTAAGACAGGGGCCGAGCAGTACTTC. Protein sequence: CSGKTGAEQYF.

The genes are TRBV5-6 and TRBJ2-1, with TRBD2 as a possible D gene (5 bases). The V gene lost 0 bases and the J gene lost 4 bases, with 8 bases spanning the gap. Germline lookup yields CDR1 SGHDT and CDR2 YYEEEE. There are 14 residues in the CDR3. CDR3 bases: TGTGCCAGCAGCTTGGCCGGGGAGTACAATGAGCAGTTCTTC. It encodes CASSLAGEYNEQFF.

The V and J genes are TRBV9 and TRBJ2-5; perhaps TRBD1 as D (6 bases). Trimming took 0 bases from V and 2 from J, leaving 11 bases between them. This CDR3 contains 15 residues. Germline V lookup: CDR1 SGDLS, CDR2 YYNGEE. CDR3 in DNA: TGTGCCAGCAGCGTAGCTGGGACATTACAAGAGACCCAGTACTTC. It is translated as CASSVAGTLQETQYF. The whole variable domain, filled in from reference TRBV9 and TRBJ2-5, reads DSGVTQTPKHLITATGQRVTLRCSPRSGDLSVYWYQQSLDQGLQFLIQYYNGEERAKGNILERFSAQQFPDLHSELNLSSLELGDSALYFCASSVAGTLQETQYFGPGTRLLVL.

The rearrangement joins TRBV7-2 to TRBJ2-1, with TRBD2 matching over 10 bases. The J segment lost 4 bases and the V segment lost 5 bases, leaving 5 bases of the junction unmatched. The CDR3 sequence is 15 residues long. Germline V gives CDR1 SGHTA, CDR2 FQGNSA. CDR3: CASSPGTSVYNEQFF. CDR3 sequence (DNA): TGTGCCAGCAGCCCCGGGACTAGCGTATACAATGAGCAGTTCTTC.

V usage is TRBV11-2 and J usage is TRBJ2-1; D may be TRBD2 (5 bases). The CDR3 is 15 residues long. Germline V lookup: CDR1 SGHAT, CDR2 FQNNGV. Trimming stripped 4 bases from V and 0 bases from J, with 10 bases between. In DNA form, the CDR3 reads TGTGCCAGCAGCTCTAGGACTCGCTCCTACAATGAGCAGTTCTTC. Protein: CASSSRTRSYNEQFF.

V usage is TRBV2 and J usage is TRBJ1-1, with D maybe TRBD1 (6 bases). Trimming left V 5 bases short and J 4 bases short, with 11 bases between. Germline CDR1 SNHLY, CDR2 FYNNEI. This CDR3 contains 13 residues. CDR3 nucleotides: TGTGCCAGCAGTCCTCAGGGGAGCACTGAAGCTTTCTTT. Translation gives CASSPQGSTEAFF.

V and J are TRBV2 and TRBJ2-1, with 14 bases that match TRBD2. V shed 5 bases and J 9 bases; nucleotides not matched to a gene: 6. The germline CDR1 and CDR2 sequences are SNHLY and FYNNEI. The CDR3 consists of 15 residues. The CDR3 bases are TGTGCCAGCAGTTGGACTAGCGGGAGGTGGGGTGAGCAGTTCTTC. Its translation is CASSWTSGRWGEQFF.

The chain joins TRBV13 to TRBJ1-2; D not resolved. With 7 bases removed from V and 8 bases from J, the gap between germline ends came to 23 bases. Germline CDR1 is PRHDT and CDR2 is FYEKMQ (reference sequence). CDR3 size: 15 residues. The CDR3 nucleotides read TGTGCCAGCACCCTCTGGACCGGAGGAGGTGGGGGCTACACCTTC. This codes for CASTLWTGGGGGYTF.

The chain has TRBV29-1 and TRBJ1-1; D uncertain. The CDR3 runs 13 residues. V was trimmed by 7 bases and J by 1 base, leaving 13 bases between them. Looked up from germline, CDR1 is SQVTM and CDR2 is ANQGSEA. Here the CDR3 DNA reads TGCAGCGCTCGGCGAACAGCGAACACTGAAGCTTTCTTT. Protein: CSARRTANTEAFF.

The chain joins TRBV11-2 to TRBJ2-5, with D maybe TRBD2 (6 bases). The CDR3 is made up of 13 amino acids. Germline CDR1 SGHAT, CDR2 FQNNGV. Trimming cost V 7 bases and J 4 bases, with 13 bases left between them. CDR3 DNA: TGTGCCAGCATCGTGACCGGGGGAGAGACCCAGTACTTC. It is translated as CASIVTGGETQYF.